This T cell receptor (beta chain) is from a study of post-analysis software for immune sequencing data. Study results and caveats: Controls had lower frequencies than patients of about 5 TRBV segments, which included TRBV5-6, TRBV5-1 and TRBV20-1. The authors found that F measure strongly co-clustered same-batch samples. Compared with controls, patients showed significantly lower normalized Chao1 diversity.

Unique molecular identifiers were built into the TCR beta cDNA libraries. TCRdb re-called the PCR reads with MiXCR, one entry per CDR3 protein. The sample consists of under 650,000 distinct CDR3 sequences, roughly 40% of them appearing once. The CDR3 covers 16 residues. Trimming cost V 4 bases and J 2 bases; bases outside gene matches: 6. This clonotype was observed a handful of times. Its antigen is currently unknown. This sequence originates from a girl aged 5-17 years with multiple sclerosis. The J gene is TRBJ2-5, the V gene TRBV12-3 or TRBV12-4; 11 nucleotides line up with TRBD2. The sample taken for sequencing was blood. The CDR3 reads CASSSPGTSGQETQYF. In nucleotides, the CDR3 is TGTGCCAGCAGTTCCCCCGGGACTAGCGGACAAGAGACCCAGTACTTC.